Here is one T cell receptor beta chain with its context. The table came from immunoSEQ multiplex PCR; TCRdb's copy has only in-frame clones and leaves some out. This table holds 30,000 to 40,000 clones, 90% to 95% found once. Specified time point: pretreatment peripheral blood. This sample was taken from a study of PD-L1 blockade in urothelial cancer. For the study at large: Samples of blood were analyzed 3 weeks (second dose) and 6 weeks after treatment start.

The length of the CDR3 is 17 residues. Germline CDR1 and CDR2: SGHRS and YFSETQ. Losses at the gene ends were 2 bases for V and 4 bases for J; bases not matched to a gene: 12. This sample comprised PBMCs, obtained around atezolizumab (anti-PD-L1) treatment. The clonotype comes from a woman aged 60-70 years with urothelial cancer. The rearrangement joins TRBV5-1 to TRBJ2-1; 7 nucleotides agree with TRBD1. Here the CDR3 reads CASSFGAQGWDYNEQFF. DNA for the CDR3: TGCGCCAGCAGCTTTGGTGCACAGGGGTGGGATTACAATGAGCAGTTCTTC. Full variable domain (rest looked up from reference TRBV5-1 and TRBJ2-1): KAGVTQTPRYLIKTRGQQVTLSCSPISGHRSVSWYQQTPGQGLQFLFEYFSETQRNKGNFPGRFSGRQFSNSRSEMNVSTLELGDSALYLCASSFGAQGWDYNEQFFGPGTRLTVL.